This T cell receptor (beta chain) emerged from a study of T-cell memory formation after mild COVID-19. Each CDR3 protein gets one entry after TCRdb re-called the 5' RACE reads with MiXCR. The table lists 350,000 to 500,000 distinct CDR3 sequences, 18% of them singletons. Study results and caveats: Clones shrinking from day 15 to 85 showed even CD4/CD8 mixes; later expanders tilted CD4+.

The V end was cut by 5 bases, the J end by 6 bases, with 16 bases between. Looked up from germline, CDR1 is SEHNR and CDR2 is FQNEAQ (reference sequence). This CDR3 has 15 residues. On this clonotype: What it recognizes is unknown.

Sequenced material: PBMCs or a T cell subset sorted from them (not recorded which). The source of this sequence is a man younger than 35 who had mild COVID-19 (a few samples of this study predate the infection). Cell type and time point are not known. The chain combines TRBV7-9 with TRBJ2-2, with a possible D match to TRBD2 (5 bases). This CDR3 reads CASSPYGTGAGELFF. In DNA, the CDR3 is TGTGCCAGCAGCCCATATGGCACCGGGGCCGGGGAGCTGTTTTTT.